These T cell receptor beta chains were read from a single sample in a study of cytomegalovirus exposure and HLA in healthy donors. Profiled with immunoSEQ multiplex PCR; TCRdb holds only in-frame clones, not every one. The sample lists 120,000 or so clones, roughly three quarters occurring once. Sequencing was performed on PBMCs. The receptors stem from a man in his fifties or sixties in good health and CMV-seropositive. Both conserved end residues are part of each CDR3. D genes are given only for firm matches. Size is omitted from some rows. Given values are once, few, many or a class for expanded clones.

v_gene	d_gene	abundance	j_gene	CDR3nt	CDR3aa
TRBV13	NA	NA	TRBJ2-7	TGTGCCAGCAGCATACCGGGACACCAAGAGCAGTACTTC	CASSIPGHQEQYF
TRBV6-1	TRBD2	few	TRBJ2-4	TGTGCCAGCAGTGAAGGGGGGGGCAAAAACATTCAGTACTTC	CASSEGGGKNIQYF
TRBV10-3	NA	NA	TRBJ1-1	TGTGCCATCAGTGACTCCGCAGGGGAAGCTTTCTTT	CAISDSAGEAFF
TRBV4-3	TRBD2	NA	TRBJ2-1	TGCGCCAGCAGCCAAGATGGGTCTAGCGGGGGGGCAAGGGAGCAGTTCTTC	CASSQDGSSGGAREQFF
TRBV4-2	TRBD2	NA	TRBJ2-3	TGTGCCAGCAGCCGCCTTACTAGCGGATCCACAGATACGCAGTATTTT	CASSRLTSGSTDTQYF
TRBV7-9	TRBD2	NA	TRBJ2-3	TGTGCCAGCAGCTCCAGAACTAGCGGGGGTAGTGATACGCAGTATTTT	CASSSRTSGGSDTQYF
TRBV10-3	NA	NA	TRBJ2-5	TGTGCCATCAGCCTACAACGACAAGGAGAGACCCAGTACTTC	CAISLQRQGETQYF
TRBV18	TRBD1	once	TRBJ1-4	TGTGCCAGCTCACACGACAGGGCAACTAATGAAAAACTGTTTTTT	CASSHDRATNEKLFF
TRBV5-1	TRBD1	few	TRBJ1-4	TGCGCCAGCAGCTTGGGGGGGACAGTGGATGAAAAACTGTTTTTT	CASSLGGTVDEKLFF
TRBV7-2	NA	NA	TRBJ2-7	TGTGCCAGCAGCGCGTGGGACATGGGGCAGTACTTC	CASSAWDMGQYF
TRBV5-4	TRBD1	NA	TRBJ1-6	TGTGCCAGCAGCCGGGACAGGGGGTTAAATTCACCCCTCCACTTT	CASSRDRGLNSPLHF
TRBV15	TRBD1	NA	TRBJ1-1	TGTGCCACCAGCCCTGGGACAGCACAGATGAACACTGAAGCTTTCTTT	CATSPGTAQMNTEAFF
TRBV4-1	TRBD2	NA	TRBJ2-2	TGCGCCAGCAGCCAAGAAGGAGCGGGACTAGCGTTCACCGGGGAGCTGTTTTTT	CASSQEGAGLAFTGELFF
TRBV14	NA	NA	TRBJ2-2	TGTGCCAGCAGCCCGATGACTACTTCAAGGTCCGGGGAGCTGTTTTTT	CASSPMTTSRSGELFF
TRBV27	NA	NA	TRBJ1-5	TGTGCCAGCAGTTTGTCAGGGGCTGGGCAGCCCCAGCATTTT	CASSLSGAGQPQHF
TRBV10-3	NA	NA	TRBJ2-5	TGTACCATCAGTGAGTCGCAGGTTGGACAAGAGACCCAGTACTTC	CTISESQVGQETQYF
TRBV28	NA	NA	TRBJ2-7	TGTGCCAGCAGTTTAGGGCAGAGCTCCTACGAGCAGTACTTC	CASSLGQSSYEQYF
TRBV11-2	NA	NA	TRBJ1-4	TGTGCCAGCAGCTTCGGAGGAGCTAATGAAAAACTGTTTTTT	CASSFGGANEKLFF
TRBV6-1	NA	NA	TRBJ1-3	TGTGCCAGCGGATCCCGGGGGGAGGGCACCATATATTTT	CASGSRGEGTIYF
TRBV29-1	TRBD1	few	TRBJ2-1	TGCAGCAACGGACAGGGGGACAATGAGCAGTTCTTC	CSNGQGDNEQFF
TRBV28	NA	NA	TRBJ2-7	TGTGCCAGCAGTTCCACGCGGGAATCTGACTACGAGCAGTACTTC	CASSSTRESDYEQYF
TRBV6-5	TRBD1	NA	TRBJ1-2	TGTGCCAGCAGTCGAGGGGGCCTCGGTGGCTACACCTTC	CASSRGGLGGYTF
TRBV19	TRBD1	NA	TRBJ1-1	TGTGCCAGTAGGGACAGGGGGCGCTCGGGCACTGAAGCTTTCTTT	CASRDRGRSGTEAFF
TRBV25-1	NA	few	TRBJ1-2	TGTGCCAGCAGTGAATATTCTTTGGACAGAAACTATGGCTACACCTTC	CASSEYSLDRNYGYTF
TRBV29-1	NA	NA	TRBJ2-7	TGCAGCGTTACAGCCCGTTGGGAGAAAACCTACGAGCAGTACTTC	CSVTARWEKTYEQYF
TRBV11-2	TRBD1	NA	TRBJ1-1	TGTGCCAGCAGCTCAACACAGGGGAGAGCTTTCTTT	CASSSTQGRAFF
TRBV5-1	TRBD2	once	TRBJ2-3	TGCGCCAGCAGCGTGCTCGGGAGTCTAGCGGGAGGTCCGGATACGCAGTATTTT	CASSVLGSLAGGPDTQYF
TRBV13	TRBD2	NA	TRBJ2-7	TGTGCCAGCAGCTTACGCGGGAGGGCCTACGAGCAGTACTTC	CASSLRGRAYEQYF
TRBV5-1	TRBD2	few	TRBJ2-1	TGCGCCAGCAAAATCCGGGGGGGGCCCGGTGAGCAGTTCTTC	CASKIRGGPGEQFF
TRBV9	TRBD1	NA	TRBJ1-2	TGTGCCAGCACCCGACAGGGGGGAGAGGGTGGCTACACCTTC	CASTRQGGEGGYTF
TRBV6-4	NA	NA	TRBJ1-2	TGTGCCAGCAGTTTGAGACAGAACCATGGCTACACCTTC	CASSLRQNHGYTF
TRBV7-2	TRBD1	NA	TRBJ1-4	TGTGCCAGCAGCCCCTATGGGACAGGGGGCCTTAATGAAAAACTGTTTTTT	CASSPYGTGGLNEKLFF
TRBV5-4	NA	NA	TRBJ1-6	TGTGCCAGCAGCCAGCGGACGGGGAATTCACCCCTCCACTTT	CASSQRTGNSPLHF
TRBV15	NA	few	TRBJ1-5	TGTGCCACCAGCAGAGATACAGGACCCCAGCATTTT	CATSRDTGPQHF
TRBV10-2	NA	NA	TRBJ2-5	TGCGCCAGCAGTGAGTCGGAAGGGGGATACGGAGAGACCCAGTACTTC	CASSESEGGYGETQYF
TRBV7-9	TRBD2	NA	TRBJ2-3	TGTTCCAGCAGTCTCTCCCCGAGCGGGACGACAGATACGCAGTATTTT	CSSSLSPSGTTDTQYF
TRBV2	TRBD2	NA	TRBJ2-7	TGTGCCAGCAGAGCGGAATTGGGGCTAGCGGGAGGTAACGAGCAGTACTTC	CASRAELGLAGGNEQYF
TRBV2	NA	NA	TRBJ2-3	TGTGCCAGCAGGGCGGGTCTGAATCGGGACACTATCACAGATACGCAGTATTTT	CASRAGLNRDTITDTQYF
TRBV6-6	NA	few	TRBJ1-2	TGTGCCAGCAGGTTCCCGGCCTCCGAGGCCTATGGCTACACCTTC	CASRFPASEAYGYTF
TRBV5-1	NA	NA	TRBJ2-1	TGCGCCAGCAGCTTGGAGCGGATCATTACAAATGAGCAGTTCTTC	CASSLERIITNEQFF
TRBV5-5	NA	few	TRBJ2-7	TGTGCCAGCACGGGACTGACGTACTACGAGCAGTACTTC	CASTGLTYYEQYF
TRBV21-1	NA	few	TRBJ2-7	TGTGCCAGCAGCAAAGGGAGGGGGCCCTACGAGCAGTACTTC	CASSKGRGPYEQYF